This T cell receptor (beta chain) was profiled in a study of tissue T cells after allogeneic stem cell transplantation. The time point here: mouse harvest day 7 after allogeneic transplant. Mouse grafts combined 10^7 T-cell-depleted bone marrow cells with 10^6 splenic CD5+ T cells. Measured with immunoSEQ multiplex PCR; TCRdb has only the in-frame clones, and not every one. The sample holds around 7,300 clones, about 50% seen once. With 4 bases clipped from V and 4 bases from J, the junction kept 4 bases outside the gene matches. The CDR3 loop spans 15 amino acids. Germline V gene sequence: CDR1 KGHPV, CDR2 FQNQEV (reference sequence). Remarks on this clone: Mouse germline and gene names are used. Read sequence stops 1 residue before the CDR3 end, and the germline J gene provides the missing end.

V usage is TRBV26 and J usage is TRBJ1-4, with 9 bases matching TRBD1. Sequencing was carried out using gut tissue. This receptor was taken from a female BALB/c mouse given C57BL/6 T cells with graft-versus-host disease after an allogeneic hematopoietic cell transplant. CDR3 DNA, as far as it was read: TGTGCCAGCAGTCCCCGGACAGGGGTCAACGAAAGATTATTT. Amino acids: CASSPRTGVNERLF. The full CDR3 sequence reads CASSPRTGVNERLFF.